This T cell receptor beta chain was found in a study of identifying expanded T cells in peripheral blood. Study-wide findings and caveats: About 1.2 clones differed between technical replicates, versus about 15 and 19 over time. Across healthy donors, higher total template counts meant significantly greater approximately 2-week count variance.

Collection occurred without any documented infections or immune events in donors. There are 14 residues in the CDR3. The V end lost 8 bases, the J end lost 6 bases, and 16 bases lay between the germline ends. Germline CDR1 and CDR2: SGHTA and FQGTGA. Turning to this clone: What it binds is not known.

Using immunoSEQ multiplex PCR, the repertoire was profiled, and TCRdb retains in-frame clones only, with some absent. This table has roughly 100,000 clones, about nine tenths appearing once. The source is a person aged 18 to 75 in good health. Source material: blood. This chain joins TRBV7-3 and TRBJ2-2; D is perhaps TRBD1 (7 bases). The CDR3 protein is CASGGGARAGELFF. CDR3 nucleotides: TGTGCCAGCGGAGGGGGCGCAAGGGCCGGGGAGCTGTTTTTT.